What follows are 26 T cell receptor beta chains derived from one specimen sequenced in a study of molecular identifiers for immune sequencing clone quantification. TCRdb called the PCR reads again in MiXCR, with one record for every CDR3 protein. The data show around 470,000 distinct CDR3 sequences, roughly 24% seen once. The source material was naive CD8+ T cells from blood, with Jurkat cell RNA spiked in. The sample's subset: FACS-sorted CD8+CD4-CCR7+CD45RA+ naive T cells. Source of these receptors: a human donor in good health. Some libraries in this study had Jurkat cell RNA spiked in.

The chain employs TRBV20-1 and TRBJ2-7; maybe TRBD2 (6 bases). Germline V lookup: CDR1 DFQATT, CDR2 SNEGSKA (reference sequence). Trimming removed 0 bases from V and 3 bases from J, with 15 bases in between. This CDR3 comprises 15 residues. DNA for the CDR3: TGCAGTGCTAGAGATCGGTGGCGGGGAAGCTACGAGCAGTACTTC. It codes for CSARDRWRGSYEQYF.

Points on this clonotype: A read error may account for a junction end that differs from germline. The chain couples TRBV7-7 to TRBJ1-1; D is unresolved. Per germline, CDR1 SSHAT and CDR2 FNYEAQ (reference sequence). This CDR3 contains 13 residues. This CDR3 is CANSTSFGTEAFF. As DNA, the CDR3 is TGTGCCAACAGCACCAGCTTTGGCACTGAAGCTTTCTTT.

The table lists this clonotype with a count of one. Relative to the germline gene, one junction end is altered; a read error may explain this. The chain has TRBV4-3 and TRBJ2-7; D gene uncertain. This CDR3 region has 15 residues. Germline CDR1 LGHNA, CDR2 YSLEER. The CDR3 DNA reads as TGCGCCAGCAGCCAAGATCGTAAGGGATCCTACGACCAGTACTTC. This translates into CASSQDRKGSYDQYF.

This rearrangement joins TRBV24-1 to TRBJ2-3; possibly TRBD1 for D (6 bases). There are 14 residues in the CDR3. Per the germline V gene, CDR1 is KGHDR and CDR2 is SFDVKD. Trimming left V 6 bases short and J 4 bases short, with 13 bases between. The CDR3 region has the DNA TGTGCCACCAGTACGGCAGGGGTTGCAGATACGCAGTATTTT. Its protein is CATSTAGVADTQYF.

This clonotype was observed a few times. The gene calls are TRBV11-2 and TRBJ2-7, with D unclear. Germline CDR1 is SGHAT and CDR2 is FQNNGV. Trimming shortened V by 5 bases and J by 3 bases, and 11 bases separated the two germline ends. This CDR3 comprises 13 residues. The CDR3 DNA is TGTGCCAGCAGCGAGAGCCCAGGCTACGAGCAGTACTTC. This codes for CASSESPGYEQYF.

This clonotype has only a few counts. The rearrangement uses TRBV4-3 and TRBJ2-3; 7 bases fit TRBD1. Germline CDR1 is LGHNA and CDR2 is YSLEER. J gave up 3 bases and V 0 bases, and 15 bases lay outside the gene matches. This CDR3 contains 19 residues. CDR3 in amino acids: CASSQEQDTVGTATDTQYF. The CDR3 DNA reads as TGCGCCAGCAGCCAAGAGCAGGACACGGTGGGGACAGCGACAGATACGCAGTATTTT.

This clonotype came up many times. This chain joins TRBV7-9 and TRBJ2-5; D gene uncertain. In germline, CDR1 is SEHNR, CDR2 FQNEAQ (reference sequence). Between the trimmed V and J ends, which lost 5 bases and 5 bases, there was a span of 18 bases. This CDR3 spans 15 amino acids. This CDR3 reads CASSPAQTRVETQYF. The CDR3 DNA reads TGTGCCAGCAGCCCGGCCCAAACTCGCGTCGAGACCCAGTACTTC.

CDR3 sequence reads: CASSNMAGGENEKLFF. The CDR3 DNA is TGTGCCAGCAGCAACATGGCAGGGGGCGAGAATGAAAAACTGTTTTTT. The rearrangement joins TRBV11-2 to TRBJ1-4, with 8 bases fitting TRBD1. Germline CDR1 is SGHAT and CDR2 is FQNNGV. V shed 5 bases and J 5 bases; nucleotides not matched to a gene: 10. The length of the CDR3 is 16 residues.

This clonotype has ten or more counts. The chain couples TRBV29-1 to TRBJ2-2, with no clear D. Trimming stripped 3 bases from V and 4 bases from J, with 12 bases between. Germline loops: CDR1 SQVTM, CDR2 ANQGSEA. This CDR3 region has 14 residues. Written as DNA, the CDR3 is TGCAGCGTTGACGATAACAGTGCCACCGGGGAGCTGTTTTTT. Its translation is CSVDDNSATGELFF.

This clonotype showed up many times. The chain couples TRBV14 to TRBJ2-3; D gene ambiguous. Germline V CDR1 and CDR2: SGHDN, FVKESK. The V end lost 1 base, the J end lost 4 bases, and 6 bases lay between the germline ends. This CDR3 has 13 residues. The CDR3 reads CASSQGGSDTQYF. The CDR3 DNA follows: TGTGCCAGCAGCCAAGGAGGATCAGATACGCAGTATTTT.

This clonotype was recorded a few times. CDR3 bases: TGTGCCAGTAGCCACAGATTCAATGAGCAGTTCTTC. Its translation is CASSHRFNEQFF. V is TRBV19 and J is TRBJ2-1, with D uncertain. V was trimmed by 6 bases and J by 6 bases, leaving 9 bases between them. Germline V CDR1 and CDR2: LNHDA, SQIVND (reference sequence). The CDR3 contains 12 residues.

With regard to this clonotype: With a much larger clone just one base away, this may be a read error. The V and J genes are TRBV2 and TRBJ1-4; TRBD1 matches 7 bases. Germline values: CDR1 SNHLY, CDR2 FYNNEI. The CDR3 has 15 residues. J lost 7 bases, V lost 4 bases, and 9 bases had no gene match. The DNA for the CDR3 is TGTGCCAGCAGTGGAGTAACAGGGGATGCTGAAAAACTGTTTTTT. This sequence encodes CASSGVTGDAEKLFF.

V usage is TRBV4-3 and J usage is TRBJ2-7; 8 bases are a match to TRBD1. Germline-derived CDR1 and CDR2 are LGHNA and YSLEER. The CDR3 runs 18 residues. Unmatched junction bases numbered 13, after V lost 0 bases and J lost 3 bases. Here the CDR3 reads CASSQDRPGTGSFYEQYF. CDR3 sequence (DNA): TGCGCCAGCAGCCAAGATCGACCCGGGACAGGATCTTTCTACGAGCAGTACTTC.

This clonotype has just a few counts. V usage is TRBV6-1 and J usage is TRBJ2-7; D ambiguous. With 2 bases removed from V and 4 bases from J, the gap between germline ends came to 3 bases. The CDR3 has 11 residues. CDR1 MNHNS and CDR2 SASEGT come from the germline V gene. CDR3 region: CASSERYEQYF. DNA for the CDR3: TGTGCCAGCAGTGAAAGGTACGAGCAGTACTTC.

Points on this clonotype: This may arise from a read error, as a much more abundant clone is one base away. V gene TRBV6-6 combines with J gene TRBJ2-7; the D gene is possibly TRBD1 (6 bases). The CDR3 loop spans 14 amino acids. V shed 0 bases and J shed 3 bases, with 9 bases lying between them. The germline CDR1 and CDR2 sequences are MNHNY and SVGAGI (reference sequence). The CDR3 region is CASSYSEGGYEQYF. In nucleotides, the CDR3 is TGTGCCAGCAGTTACTCGGAAGGGGGCTACGAGCAGTACTTC.

The table lists this clonotype with many counts. This rearrangement joins TRBV25-1 to TRBJ2-7; D unresolved. The CDR3 sequence is 12 residues long. Germline V lookup: CDR1 MGHDK, CDR2 SYGVNS. Trimming removed 4 bases from V and 5 bases from J, with 9 bases in between. Written as DNA, the CDR3 is TGTGCCAGCAGTGGCCACAACGACGAGCAGTACTTC. Protein: CASSGHNDEQYF.

This clonotype has only a few counts. The chain combines TRBV19 with TRBJ2-3; D is ambiguous. Germline V gene lookup returns CDR1 LNHDA and CDR2 SQIVND (reference sequence). CDR3 length equals 15 residues. V lost 3 bases and J lost 0, with 10 bases in between. The CDR3 reads CASSIWTDSTDTQYF. The CDR3, as DNA: TGTGCCAGTAGTATTTGGACCGATAGCACAGATACGCAGTATTTT.

As concerns this clonotype: A much larger clone is a single base away; this may be a read error. The genes are TRBV29-1 and TRBJ1-2, with TRBD1 as a possible D gene (6 bases). V gave up 4 bases and J gave up 4 bases, with 19 bases separating them. The CDR3 spans 15 residues. Germline V gene lookup returns CDR1 SQVTM and CDR2 ANQGSEA. The CDR3 loop reads CSVAEGGGAGYGYTF. The DNA of the CDR3 is TGCAGCGTTGCGGAGGGGGGGGGCGCCGGCTATGGCTACACCTTC.

Concerning this clonotype itself: This may come from a read error, since a much larger clone is one base off. This rearrangement joins TRBV9 to TRBJ2-4, with 9 nucleotides matching TRBD1. The ends lost 3 bases at V and 5 bases at J; junction bases unmatched: 0. This CDR3 comprises 13 residues. CDR1 and CDR2 (germline): SGDLS, YYNGEE. In DNA form, the CDR3 reads TGTGCCAGCAGCGGACAGGGGGAAAACATTCAGTACTTC. Its protein product is CASSGQGENIQYF.

DNA for the CDR3: TGTGCCAGCAGTTACAGGATAGGGGACAGGGGAAGGCCCGTGGCCCAGTACTTC. It is translated as CASSYRIGDRGRPVAQYF. The rearrangement uses TRBV6-5 and TRBJ2-5, with TRBD1 matching 10 bases. The germline V gene encodes CDR1 MNHEY and CDR2 SVGAGI. The CDR3 runs 18 residues. Germline trimming cut 2 bases from V and 9 bases from J; bases unmatched to any gene: 18.

This clonotype was seen many times. The chain combines TRBV28 with TRBJ1-4; unclear D gene. Trimming stripped 5 bases from V and 0 bases from J, with 16 bases between. Germline assignment: CDR1 MDHEN and CDR2 SYDVKM. The CDR3 has 17 residues. In DNA form, the CDR3 reads TGTGCCAGCAGTGAGGGCCCGCCTGCGGCAACTAATGAAAAACTGTTTTTT. Its translation: CASSEGPPAATNEKLFF.

This clonotype was found a few times. The chain recombines TRBV29-1 with TRBJ1-2; the D gene is possibly TRBD1 (5 bases). The length of the CDR3 is 15 residues. Germline lookup yields CDR1 SQVTM and CDR2 ANQGSEA. With 0 bases removed from V and 1 base from J, the gap between germline ends came to 12 bases. The CDR3: CSVEDFRDRNYGYTF. DNA of the CDR3: TGCAGCGTTGAAGATTTTAGGGACCGTAACTATGGCTACACCTTC. The full variable domain, with the rest looked up from reference TRBV29-1 and TRBJ1-2, is SAVISQKPSRDICQRGTSLTIQCQVDSQVTMMFWYRQQPGQSLTLIATANQGSEATYESGFVIDKFPISRPNLTFSTLTVSNMSPEDSSIYLCSVEDFRDRNYGYTFGSGTRLTVV.

V gene TRBV12-3 or TRBV12-4 combines with J gene TRBJ2-3; possible D gene TRBD2, 7 bases. V lost 6 bases and J lost 1, with 11 bases in between. This CDR3 contains 14 residues. The CDR3 region is CASSGGGGTDTQYF. The CDR3 DNA follows: TGTGCCAGCAGCGGAGGGGGGGGCACAGATACGCAGTATTTT.

The rearrangement links TRBV6-6 to TRBJ2-7; no definite D call. Germline-derived CDR1 and CDR2 are MNHNY and SVGAGI (reference sequence). Deletions cut 7 bases from V and 3 bases from J, with 13 bases between. This CDR3 region has 13 residues. The CDR3 region has the DNA TGTGCCAGCACGGCAGATCACTTCTACGAGCAGTACTTC. The encoded protein is CASTADHFYEQYF.

The sample holds many counts of this clonotype. The CDR3 bases are TGCGCCAGCAGCTCAGGGGACACTGAAGCTTTCTTT. It codes for CASSSGDTEAFF. The V gene is TRBV5-1, the J gene TRBJ1-1; D perhaps matches TRBD1 (6 bases). Trimming left V 3 bases short and J 3 bases short, with 6 bases between. The CDR3 sequence is 12 residues long. The V gene's germline CDR1 is SGHRS and CDR2 YFSETQ.

The chain has TRBV9 and TRBJ1-3; possible D gene TRBD1, 6 bases. V gave up 4 bases and J gave up 3 bases, with 14 bases separating them. Germline assignment: CDR1 SGDLS and CDR2 YYNGEE. There are 15 residues in the CDR3. CDR3 nucleotides: TGTGCCAGCAGCACCTCAGGGGCAAGTGGAAACACCATATATTTT. Translation gives CASSTSGASGNTIYF.